The 12 T cell receptor beta chains below all came from one sample that was sequenced in a study of identical twins. TCRdb re-called the 5' RACE reads through MiXCR, storing one row per CDR3 protein. The data show 600,000 to 850,000 distinct CDR3 sequences, with 15% to 20% seen just once and under 15% held by the top ten. Another study also made use of these data, one on T cells expressing NK-cell markers.

Sequencing was performed on PBMCs. These TCRs come from a woman in her late teens or twenties in good health.

This clonotype was counted a few times. This rearrangement joins TRBV9 to TRBJ2-1; 8 nucleotides align to TRBD1. This CDR3 region has 14 residues. CDR1 and CDR2 (germline): SGDLS, YYNGEE. V lost 5 bases, J lost 7 bases, and 8 bases stayed unmatched. The CDR3 here is CASSRTGSWNEQFF. DNA for the CDR3: TGTGCCAGCAGTAGGACAGGGTCCTGGAATGAGCAGTTCTTC.

J is TRBJ2-3 and V is TRBV20-1; D call uncertain. CDR1 and CDR2 (germline): DFQATT, SNEGSKA (reference sequence). Deletions cut 4 bases from V and 7 bases from J, with 12 bases between. This CDR3 is 12 amino acids long. This CDR3 is CSAIPTRHTQYF. The CDR3 bases are TGCAGTGCTATACCGACTCGGCATACGCAGTATTTT.

This clonotype was seen many times. This chain uses TRBV20-1 with TRBJ1-2, with a tentative D call TRBD1 (6 bases). This CDR3 spans 15 amino acids. Germline-derived CDR1 and CDR2 are DFQATT and SNEGSKA (reference sequence). Trimming removed 4 bases at V and 2 bases at J, with 17 bases between. Here the CDR3 reads CSAMSIGGANYGYTF. CDR3 in DNA: TGCAGTGCTATGTCCATTGGGGGGGCGAACTATGGCTACACCTTC.

J is TRBJ2-5 and V is TRBV4-3; D is ambiguous. The CDR3 spans 14 residues. V dropped 0 bases and J dropped 7 bases, with 12 bases sitting between them. Germline assignment: CDR1 LGHNA and CDR2 YSLEER. CDR3 nucleotide sequence: TGCGCCAGCAGCCAAGATTGGGATAGTGGGACCCAGTACTTC. It translates to CASSQDWDSGTQYF.

This chain uses TRBV20-1 with TRBJ2-3, with a tentative D call TRBD2 (6 bases). The V gene's germline CDR1 is DFQATT and CDR2 SNEGSKA (reference sequence). The CDR3 is 13 amino acids. Trimming removed 5 bases from V and 1 base from J, with 10 bases in between. The CDR3 region has the DNA TGCAGTGCTGGGGAGCGGGGCACAGATACGCAGTATTTT. It encodes CSAGERGTDTQYF.

The gene calls are TRBV12-3 or TRBV12-4 and TRBJ2-1; 8 nucleotides line up with TRBD2. The CDR3 contains 17 residues. With V trimmed by 6 bases and J by 3 bases, 13 bases remained unmatched. Here the CDR3 DNA reads TGTGCCAGCAGCCGAGTATCGGGGGGGCGTATCTACAATGAGCAGTTCTTC. Translation gives CASSRVSGGRIYNEQFF.

This clonotype was counted only a few times. The J gene is TRBJ1-5, the V gene TRBV27; D is unclear. The germline CDR1 and CDR2 sequences are MNHEY and SMNVEV (reference sequence). The CDR3 is 14 amino acids. V lost 8 bases and J lost 6, with 17 bases in between. The CDR3 bases are TGTGCCAGCCTTGGCCTGGCCGCCGGTCAGCCCCAGCATTTT. It encodes CASLGLAAGQPQHF.

The chain is built from TRBV6-2 or TRBV6-3 and TRBJ2-1, with D hard to call. The length of the CDR3 is 14 residues. Germline-derived CDR1 and CDR2 are MNHEY and SVGEGT. V was clipped by 6 bases and J by 5 bases, with 14 bases between them. CDR3 amino acids: CASSPLWRDNEQFF. The CDR3 DNA follows: TGTGCCAGCAGCCCCCTGTGGAGAGACAATGAGCAGTTCTTC.

The rearrangement links TRBV5-1 to TRBJ1-2; no reliable D call. Germline-derived CDR1 and CDR2 are SGHRS and YFSETQ. The V and J ends lost 2 bases and 4 bases respectively, with 12 bases between them. CDR3 length equals 14 residues. CDR3 region: CASSLERARYGYTF. CDR3 nucleotide sequence: TGCGCCAGCAGCTTAGAGCGGGCCCGCTATGGCTACACCTTC.

This clonotype was picked up many times. The rearrangement links TRBV6-2 or TRBV6-3 to TRBJ2-7; 12 positions agree with TRBD2. Germline V gives CDR1 MNHEY, CDR2 SVGEGT. The ends lost 8 bases at V and 4 bases at J; junction bases unmatched: 3. This CDR3 has 13 amino acids. CDR3 in DNA: TGTGCCAGCGGACTAGCGGGGACATACGAGCAGTACTTC. It translates to CASGLAGTYEQYF.

CDR3 region: CASSFTSKRDEQYF. CDR3 nucleotide sequence: TGTGCCAGCAGTTTTACTAGTAAGAGAGATGAGCAGTACTTC. This chain joins TRBV12-3 or TRBV12-4 and TRBJ2-7, with a weak D call TRBD2 (5 bases). This CDR3 is 14 amino acids long. Trimming pared 3 bases from V and 7 bases from J, leaving 16 bases between.

The genes are TRBV11-3 and TRBJ2-5; 9 bases are a match to TRBD2. The CDR3 length is 15 residues. Germline-derived CDR1 and CDR2 are SGHNT and YENEEA. The V gene end was trimmed by 3 bases and the J gene end by 4 bases; junction bases not matched to a gene: 6. CDR3 residues: CASSFYSGGPETQYF. The CDR3 nucleotides read TGTGCCAGCAGCTTTTATAGCGGGGGTCCAGAGACCCAGTACTTC.